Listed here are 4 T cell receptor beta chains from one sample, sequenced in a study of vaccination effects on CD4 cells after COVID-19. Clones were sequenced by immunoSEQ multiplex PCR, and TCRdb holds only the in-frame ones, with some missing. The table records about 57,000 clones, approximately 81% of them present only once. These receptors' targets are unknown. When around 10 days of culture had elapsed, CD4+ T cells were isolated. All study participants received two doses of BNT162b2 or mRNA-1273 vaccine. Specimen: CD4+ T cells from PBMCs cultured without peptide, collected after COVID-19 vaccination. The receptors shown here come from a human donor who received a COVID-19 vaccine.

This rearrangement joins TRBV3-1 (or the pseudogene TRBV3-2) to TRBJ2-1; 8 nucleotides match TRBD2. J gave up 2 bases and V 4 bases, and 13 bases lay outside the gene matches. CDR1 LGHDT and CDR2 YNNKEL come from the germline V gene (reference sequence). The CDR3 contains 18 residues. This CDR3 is CASSLQRISGRAYNEQFF. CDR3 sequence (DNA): TGTGCCAGCAGCCTCCAGCGGATCTCCGGGAGGGCCTACAATGAGCAGTTCTTC.

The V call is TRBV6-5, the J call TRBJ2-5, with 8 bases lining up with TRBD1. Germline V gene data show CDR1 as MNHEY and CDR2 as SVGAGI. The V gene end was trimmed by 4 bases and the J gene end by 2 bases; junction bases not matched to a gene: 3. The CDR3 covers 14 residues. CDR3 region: CASSSDREQETQYF. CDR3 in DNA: TGTGCCAGCAGTTCGGACAGGGAACAAGAGACCCAGTACTTC.

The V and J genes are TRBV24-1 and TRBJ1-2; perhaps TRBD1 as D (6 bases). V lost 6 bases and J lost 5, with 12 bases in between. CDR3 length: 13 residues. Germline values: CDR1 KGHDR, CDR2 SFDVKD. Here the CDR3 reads CATSWAGAYGYTF. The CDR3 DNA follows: TGTGCCACCAGTTGGGCAGGGGCTTATGGCTACACCTTC.

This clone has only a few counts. The CDR3 DNA reads TGTGCCAGCAGCCAAGAGGACAGCCCAGGGACGCAGTTCTTC. It codes for CASSQEDSPGTQFF. The rearrangement uses TRBV4-2 and TRBJ2-1; D might be TRBD1 (6 bases). V gave up 0 bases and J gave up 12 bases, with 15 bases separating them. The CDR3 runs 14 residues. From germline, CDR1 is LGHNA and CDR2 YNFKEQ.